The source of this T cell receptor (beta chain) is a study of T cell responses to AZD1222 COVID-19 vaccine. This table comes from immunoSEQ multiplex PCR, and its TCRdb copy is limited to in-frame clones, with some not included. The sample records about 140,000 clones, 75% to 90% being singletons. In germline, CDR1 is SEHNR, CDR2 FQNEAQ (reference sequence). The CDR3 runs 14 residues. V dropped 10 bases and J dropped 2; count of bases not matched to a gene: 5. This clone was seen once. The sample consisted of peripheral blood, taken on day 0 of AZD1222 vaccination. This sequence was found in an adult in good health. The rearrangement joins TRBV7-9 to TRBJ2-6, with 7 bases that match TRBD1. The CDR3 region is CANTGETGANVLTF. The DNA of the CDR3 is TGTGCCAACACAGGGGAAACTGGGGCCAACGTCCTGACTTTC.